Listed below are T cell receptor beta chains from one sample, sequenced in a study of metastatic and nonmetastatic thyroid tumors. MiXCR was used by TCRdb to re-call the PCR reads. The table lists about 70,000 clones, around 20% of them singletons. The sample taken for sequencing was blood. All receptors derive from a female donor with papillary thyroid cancer or a benign thyroid nodule (not recorded which). Some clones in this sample may be carry-over from other donors' samples. The CDR3 runs from the conserved cysteine through the conserved F or W. Each record gives: V gene, clone size, D gene, J gene, CDR3 protein, CDR3 DNA. The D gene is left open where the match is weak. For some rows the clone size is stated as once, few or many, or as a class when expanded; others skip it.

v_gene: TRBV12-3/TRBV12-4
abundance: NA
d_gene: TRBD1
j_gene: TRBJ2-7
CDR3aa: CASRISGTGTVEQYF
CDR3nt: TGTGCCAGCAGGATTTCCGGGACAGGGACCGTCGAGCAGTACTTC

v_gene: TRBV2
abundance: NA
d_gene: NA
j_gene: TRBJ1-2
CDR3aa: CASSDGGGRSFYGYTF
CDR3nt: TGTGCCAGCAGTGATGGTGGGGGTCGATCGTTCTATGGCTACACCTTC

v_gene: TRBV11-3
abundance: NA
d_gene: NA
j_gene: TRBJ2-7
CDR3aa: CASSPGCVKNDEQYF
CDR3nt: TGTGCCAGCAGCCCTGGTTGTGTAAAAAACGACGAGCAGTACTTC

v_gene: TRBV27
abundance: medium-sized
d_gene: TRBD2
j_gene: TRBJ2-7
CDR3aa: CASSRPLAGAYEQYF
CDR3nt: TGTGCCAGCAGCAGACCCCTAGCGGGCGCCTACGAGCAGTACTTC

v_gene: TRBV7-3
abundance: NA
d_gene: NA
j_gene: TRBJ2-1
CDR3aa: CASSLNRASQGEQFF
CDR3nt: TGTGCCAGCAGCTTAAACCGGGCATCACAAGGGGAGCAGTTCTTC

v_gene: TRBV30
abundance: many
d_gene: TRBD1
j_gene: TRBJ2-7
CDR3aa: CAWSAFLGQAYEQYF
CDR3nt: TGTGCCTGGAGTGCCTTTTTAGGACAGGCCTACGAGCAGTACTTC

v_gene: TRBV7-3
abundance: NA
d_gene: TRBD2
j_gene: TRBJ2-3
CDR3aa: CASSLILAVWPSTDTQYF
CDR3nt: TGTGCCAGCAGCTTAATCCTAGCGGTATGGCCAAGCACAGATACGCAGTATTTT

v_gene: TRBV27
abundance: NA
d_gene: TRBD2
j_gene: TRBJ2-3
CDR3aa: CASSLILAGVTDTQYF
CDR3nt: TGTGCCAGCAGTCTCATACTAGCGGGCGTCACAGATACTCAGTATTTT

v_gene: TRBV11-2
abundance: NA
d_gene: TRBD1
j_gene: TRBJ1-1
CDR3aa: CASSNTTGGTEAFF
CDR3nt: TGTGCCAGCAGCAACACGACAGGGGGCACTGAAGCTTTCTTT

v_gene: TRBV20-1
abundance: many
d_gene: TRBD1
j_gene: TRBJ2-7
CDR3aa: CSAKTGTGEAEQYF
CDR3nt: TGCAGTGCTAAGACCGGGACAGGGGAGGCCGAGCAGTACTTC

v_gene: TRBV18
abundance: many
d_gene: NA
j_gene: TRBJ1-1
CDR3aa: CASSPGNTNTEAFF
CDR3nt: TGTGCCAGCTCACCAGGGAACACGAACACTGAAGCTTTCTTT

v_gene: TRBV20-1
abundance: NA
d_gene: NA
j_gene: TRBJ1-1
CDR3aa: CSALQAGRNTEAFF
CDR3nt: TGCAGTGCCCTACAGGCGGGAAGGAACACTGAAGCTTTCTTT

v_gene: TRBV28
abundance: few
d_gene: NA
j_gene: TRBJ1-1
CDR3aa: CASSSSLTPNTEAFF
CDR3nt: TGTGCCAGCAGTTCGTCCTTAACCCCTAACACTGAAGCTTTCTTT

v_gene: TRBV29-1
abundance: many
d_gene: TRBD1
j_gene: TRBJ2-2
CDR3aa: CSVQGTGNTGELFF
CDR3nt: TGCAGCGTGCAAGGGACAGGGAACACCGGGGAGCTGTTTTTT

v_gene: TRBV19
abundance: many
d_gene: NA
j_gene: TRBJ2-7
CDR3aa: CASSIDGGYEQYF
CDR3nt: TGTGCCAGTAGTATAGATGGTGGATACGAGCAGTACTTC

v_gene: TRBV5-1
abundance: NA
d_gene: TRBD1
j_gene: TRBJ2-7
CDR3aa: CASSLGQAATSQYF
CDR3nt: TGCGCCAGCAGCCTTGGACAGGCCGCTACGTCTCAGTACTTC

v_gene: TRBV5-1
abundance: many
d_gene: NA
j_gene: TRBJ2-1
CDR3aa: CASSLGDVGGEQFF
CDR3nt: TGCGCCAGCAGCTTGGGGGACGTGGGTGGTGAGCAGTTCTTC

v_gene: TRBV6-2/TRBV6-3
abundance: NA
d_gene: TRBD2
j_gene: TRBJ2-7
CDR3aa: CASRTSGSYEQYF
CDR3nt: TGTGCCAGCAGAACTAGCGGTTCCTACGAGCAGTACTTC

v_gene: TRBV20-1
abundance: few
d_gene: TRBD2
j_gene: TRBJ2-7
CDR3aa: CSARRESSYEQYF
CDR3nt: TGCAGTGCTAGGCGGGAGTCCTCGTACGAGCAGTACTTC

v_gene: TRBV5-8
abundance: many
d_gene: NA
j_gene: TRBJ1-5
CDR3aa: CASSLMDSNQPQHF
CDR3nt: TGTGCCAGCAGCTTGATGGATAGCAATCAGCCCCAGCATTTT

v_gene: TRBV11-2
abundance: NA
d_gene: NA
j_gene: TRBJ2-1
CDR3aa: CASSPLRKGMDEQFF
CDR3nt: TGTGCCAGCAGCCCTCTGCGGAAGGGGATGGATGAGCAGTTCTTC

v_gene: TRBV6-1
abundance: NA
d_gene: TRBD2
j_gene: TRBJ2-5
CDR3aa: CASRVLGGLGTQYF
CDR3nt: TGTGCCAGCAGGGTCCTGGGGGGGTTGGGGACCCAGTACTTC

v_gene: TRBV20-1
abundance: many
d_gene: NA
j_gene: TRBJ2-4
CDR3aa: CSARDWVEAKNIQYF
CDR3nt: TGCAGTGCTAGAGATTGGGTAGAAGCCAAAAACATTCAGTACTTC

v_gene: TRBV7-9
abundance: once
d_gene: NA
j_gene: TRBJ2-7
CDR3aa: CASSLTRTFSYEQYF
CDR3nt: TGTGCCAGCAGCTTAACGCGAACCTTCTCCTACGAGCAGTACTTC

v_gene: TRBV6-1
abundance: NA
d_gene: TRBD1
j_gene: TRBJ2-7
CDR3aa: CASSPRQGAVYEQYF
CDR3nt: TGTGCCAGCAGTCCCCGACAGGGGGCGGTCTACGAGCAGTACTTC

v_gene: TRBV11-3
abundance: many
d_gene: NA
j_gene: TRBJ2-7
CDR3aa: CASSYKPYPSYEQYF
CDR3nt: TGTGCCAGCAGTTACAAGCCGTACCCCTCCTACGAGCAGTACTTC

v_gene: TRBV27
abundance: few
d_gene: TRBD1
j_gene: TRBJ1-6
CDR3aa: CASSAGGTVSPLHF
CDR3nt: TGTGCCAGCAGTGCAGGGGGCACTGTTTCACCCCTCCACTTT

v_gene: TRBV20-1
abundance: many
d_gene: NA
j_gene: TRBJ1-1
CDR3aa: CSARSPNTEAFF
CDR3nt: TGCAGTGCTAGATCCCCGAACACTGAAGCTTTCTTT

v_gene: TRBV6-1
abundance: many
d_gene: NA
j_gene: TRBJ2-7
CDR3aa: CASSNPQGNEQYF
CDR3nt: TGTGCCAGCAGTAACCCCCAAGGAAACGAGCAGTACTTC

v_gene: TRBV5-1
abundance: NA
d_gene: NA
j_gene: TRBJ2-7
CDR3aa: CASSFAGNSYEQYF
CDR3nt: TGCGCCAGCAGCTTTGCGGGAAACTCCTACGAGCAGTACTTC

v_gene: TRBV27
abundance: many
d_gene: NA
j_gene: TRBJ1-1
CDR3aa: CASTRVGEMNTEAFF
CDR3nt: TGTGCCAGCACCCGAGTGGGTGAAATGAACACTGAAGCTTTCTTT

v_gene: TRBV29-1
abundance: many
d_gene: NA
j_gene: TRBJ1-2
CDR3aa: CSVTDLNGYTF
CDR3nt: TGCAGCGTGACCGACTTGAATGGCTACACCTTC

v_gene: TRBV27
abundance: few
d_gene: NA
j_gene: TRBJ2-7
CDR3aa: CASSPLQVSGVERYEQYF
CDR3nt: TGTGCCAGCAGTCCTCTCCAAGTATCGGGAGTGGAAAGGTACGAGCAGTACTTC

v_gene: TRBV30
abundance: NA
d_gene: TRBD2
j_gene: TRBJ2-1
CDR3aa: CAWSEGDYSYNEQFF
CDR3nt: TGTGCCTGGAGTGAAGGGGACTACTCCTACAATGAGCAGTTCTTC

v_gene: TRBV30
abundance: NA
d_gene: NA
j_gene: TRBJ1-1
CDR3aa: CAWNGRGGYTEAFF
CDR3nt: TGTGCCTGGAACGGTAGGGGAGGGTACACTGAAGCTTTCTTT

v_gene: TRBV2
abundance: NA
d_gene: TRBD1
j_gene: TRBJ2-7
CDR3aa: CASSAGGTGWYEQYF
CDR3nt: TGTGCCAGCAGCGCCGGAGGGACAGGGTGGTACGAGCAGTACTTC

v_gene: TRBV11-2
abundance: NA
d_gene: TRBD1
j_gene: TRBJ1-2
CDR3aa: CASSPRETGNYGYTF
CDR3nt: TGTGCCAGCAGCCCGAGAGAGACAGGGAACTATGGCTACACCTTC

v_gene: TRBV20-1
abundance: many
d_gene: NA
j_gene: TRBJ2-1
CDR3aa: CSATIPDARGYNEQFF
CDR3nt: TGCAGTGCTACAATCCCAGACGCCCGTGGGTACAATGAGCAGTTCTTC

v_gene: TRBV6-2/TRBV6-3
abundance: NA
d_gene: NA
j_gene: TRBJ2-7
CDR3aa: CASSSTPPSGTLYEQYF
CDR3nt: TGTGCCAGCAGTTCGACGCCCCCTTCCGGGACCCTTTACGAGCAGTACTTC

v_gene: TRBV27
abundance: few
d_gene: NA
j_gene: TRBJ2-7
CDR3aa: CASRHGFEQYF
CDR3nt: TGTGCCAGCAGACATGGCTTCGAGCAGTACTTC

v_gene: TRBV7-9
abundance: NA
d_gene: TRBD1
j_gene: TRBJ1-2
CDR3aa: CASSFGQGYGYTF
CDR3nt: TGTGCCAGCAGCTTTGGACAGGGCTATGGCTACACCTTC

v_gene: TRBV5-1
abundance: many
d_gene: NA
j_gene: TRBJ1-2
CDR3aa: CASSSGSNSRSNYGYTF
CDR3nt: TGCGCCAGCAGCTCCGGGTCCAACAGCCGTTCTAACTATGGCTACACCTTC

v_gene: TRBV2
abundance: NA
d_gene: NA
j_gene: TRBJ1-1
CDR3aa: CASSEAGVENTEAFF
CDR3nt: TGTGCCAGCAGTGAAGCAGGGGTTGAGAACACTGAAGCTTTCTTT

v_gene: TRBV5-6
abundance: NA
d_gene: NA
j_gene: TRBJ2-2
CDR3aa: CASSRRSGELFF
CDR3nt: TGTGCCAGCAGCCGTCGCTCCGGGGAGCTGTTTTTT

v_gene: TRBV9
abundance: many
d_gene: NA
j_gene: TRBJ1-1
CDR3aa: CASSKSGGGVTEAFF
CDR3nt: TGTGCCAGCAGCAAGTCGGGGGGCGGGGTCACTGAAGCTTTCTTT

v_gene: TRBV6-1
abundance: NA
d_gene: NA
j_gene: TRBJ2-5
CDR3aa: CASSEGGGEFQETQYF
CDR3nt: TGTGCCAGCAGTGAAGGGGGTGGTGAATTCCAAGAGACCCAGTACTTC

v_gene: TRBV12-3/TRBV12-4
abundance: NA
d_gene: TRBD2
j_gene: TRBJ2-1
CDR3aa: CASSSLTSGGSYNEQFF
CDR3nt: TGTGCCAGCAGTTCCCTTACTAGCGGGGGGTCCTACAATGAGCAGTTCTTC

v_gene: TRBV20-1
abundance: many
d_gene: NA
j_gene: TRBJ2-2
CDR3aa: CSARDRRGNTGELFF
CDR3nt: TGCAGTGCTAGAGATCGGCGGGGCAACACCGGGGAGCTGTTTTTT

v_gene: TRBV28
abundance: few
d_gene: NA
j_gene: TRBJ2-7
CDR3aa: CASSLGPDSPGPSYEQYF
CDR3nt: TGTGCCAGCAGTTTGGGTCCTGACTCCCCCGGGCCTTCCTACGAGCAGTACTTC

v_gene: TRBV9
abundance: many
d_gene: NA
j_gene: TRBJ2-7
CDR3aa: CASSVGSGYNYEQYF
CDR3nt: TGTGCCAGCAGCGTAGGTAGCGGATACAACTACGAGCAGTACTTC

v_gene: TRBV2
abundance: NA
d_gene: TRBD2
j_gene: TRBJ2-3
CDR3aa: CASSEGLAGVDTQYF
CDR3nt: TGTGCCAGCAGTGAGGGACTAGCGGGTGTAGATACGCAGTATTTT